This T cell receptor (beta chain) was captured in a study of blood T cell repertoires in COVID-19. Overall study context: The origin of the acute and convalescent COVID-19 samples was the United States, Italy and Spain.

Some clones are missing from TCRdb's copy, which holds only in-frame ones; the method was immunoSEQ multiplex PCR. The table lists over 90,000 clones, roughly 80% of them singletons, with around 5% in the top ten. In Seattle, patients joined the study during active infection and were tracked longitudinally. The CDR3 loop spans 17 amino acids. Germline V gene data show CDR1 as SGHDN and CDR2 as FVKESK. The V segment lost 8 bases and the J segment 6 bases; nucleotides outside the gene matches: 19. This clonotype was sampled from a man older than 75 with COVID-19, enrolled during active disease. The V gene is TRBV14, the J gene TRBJ2-7; TRBD2 matches at 10 bases. Material: peripheral blood. The CDR3 sequence: CASSTSLLAGGRREQYF. Here the CDR3 DNA reads TGTGCCAGCTCGACTTCGTTGTTAGCGGGAGGCCGGCGCGAGCAGTACTTC. Together with reference TRBV14 and TRBJ2-7, the CDR3 gives the full variable domain: EAGVTQFPSHSVIEKGQTVTLRCDPISGHDNLYWYRRVMGKEIKFLLHFVKESKQDESGMPNNRFLAERTGGTYSTLKVQPAELEDSGVYFCASSTSLLAGGRREQYFGPGTRLTVT.